The rows below give T cell receptor beta chains drawn from one sample of a study of T cell clusters in autoimmune cytopenias. TCRdb reworked the multiplex PCR reads into one entry per CDR3 protein, no DNA. The ten top clones account for about 50%, within a sample of over 1,500 distinct CDR3 sequences. Sequencing used peripheral blood. The receptors derive from a human donor with an autoimmune cytopenia or autoimmune hepatitis (not recorded which). The CDR3 runs from the conserved cysteine through the conserved F or W. Size values are once, few and many counts, or a class for expanded clones, and some rows have none.

clone_size	v_call	j_call	cdr3_aa
-	TRBV5-1	TRBJ1-1	CASSLQGLGMNTEAFF
-	TRBV27	TRBJ1-1	CASSRSGFYTEAFF
large	TRBV29-1	TRBJ1-2	CSVGGDINYGYTF
medium-sized	TRBV6-2/TRBV6-3	TRBJ1-6	CASSYLESPLHF
-	TRBV20-1	TRBJ2-1	CSARGGPAYNEQFF
-	TRBV7-9	TRBJ1-3	CASSLGASGNTIYF
medium-sized	TRBV29-1	TRBJ1-1	CSVVRARDTEAFF
medium-sized	TRBV6-5	TRBJ1-6	CASSQMGDSPLHF
-	TRBV12-3/TRBV12-4	TRBJ2-2	CASSPGTGGAFPGELFF
medium-sized	TRBV6-5	TRBJ1-4	CASRGGQGPFEKLFF
medium-sized	TRBV5-4	TRBJ1-1	CASSGQMNTEAFF
medium-sized	TRBV5-6	TRBJ2-3	CASSLGTSGAWDTQYF
medium-sized	TRBV19	TRBJ1-5	CASSRDVRQPQHF
-	TRBV2	TRBJ1-6	CASSAPGHPINSPLHF
medium-sized	TRBV6-1	TRBJ1-3	CASSVGHWNSGNTIYF
-	TRBV19	TRBJ2-3	CASTPPTASGGYTDTQYF